Listed below are T cell receptor beta chains from one sample, sequenced in a study of cytomegalovirus exposure and HLA in healthy donors. Here immunoSEQ multiplex PCR was the method, and the copy in TCRdb shows in-frame clones only, minus some. The table shows approximately 190,000 clones, with more than 80% occurring only once. The specimen was PBMCs. The receptors were sampled from a woman aged 50 to 65 in good health and CMV-seropositive. The CDR3 runs from the conserved cysteine through the conserved F or W. The order of the fields is clone size, D gene, J gene, V gene, CDR3 DNA, CDR3 protein. D genes are given only for firm matches. Clone sizes are given selectively: once, few, many, or a class where the clone is expanded.

clone size: -; D gene: -; J gene: TRBJ1-3; V gene: TRBV27; CDR3 DNA: TGTGCCAGCAGTTTTAGGGGAGGTGTGTTCTCCCCTGGAAACACCATATATTTT; CDR3 protein: CASSFRGGVFSPGNTIYF
clone size: -; D gene: TRBD1; J gene: TRBJ1-4; V gene: TRBV4-1; CDR3 DNA: TGCGCCAGCAGCGAAGGACAGGGCATTTCGGAAAAACTGTTTTTT; CDR3 protein: CASSEGQGISEKLFF
clone size: -; D gene: TRBD2; J gene: TRBJ2-1; V gene: TRBV5-6; CDR3 DNA: TGTGCCAGCAGCTTGGTGGCTCGTGGGGGGGGTTACAATGAGCAGTTCTTC; CDR3 protein: CASSLVARGGGYNEQFF
clone size: -; D gene: TRBD1; J gene: TRBJ2-3; V gene: TRBV5-6; CDR3 DNA: TGTGCCAGCAACCGAAACAGGGGTAGCACAGATACGCAGTATTTT; CDR3 protein: CASNRNRGSTDTQYF
clone size: -; D gene: TRBD1; J gene: TRBJ1-2; V gene: TRBV5-1; CDR3 DNA: TGCGCCAGCAGCTTGGATGAGGGGGCGGACGGCTACACCTTC; CDR3 protein: CASSLDEGADGYTF
clone size: -; D gene: TRBD1; J gene: TRBJ1-2; V gene: TRBV6-5; CDR3 DNA: TGTGCCAGCAGTAGTGGGACAGGTGAAGCCAGCGGCTACACCTTC; CDR3 protein: CASSSGTGEASGYTF
clone size: few; D gene: -; J gene: TRBJ1-4; V gene: TRBV2; CDR3 DNA: TGTGCCAGCCAGGGGTGGGCAGGGATAGGGGAAAAACTGTTTTTT; CDR3 protein: CASQGWAGIGEKLFF
clone size: -; D gene: TRBD1; J gene: TRBJ1-3; V gene: TRBV5-1; CDR3 DNA: TGCGCCAGCAGCTTAGGGACAGACGGAAACACCATATATTTT; CDR3 protein: CASSLGTDGNTIYF
clone size: -; D gene: -; J gene: TRBJ2-1; V gene: TRBV6-6; CDR3 DNA: TGTGCCAGCAGTTATGACACATACAATGAGCAGTTCTTC; CDR3 protein: CASSYDTYNEQFF
clone size: -; D gene: TRBD1; J gene: TRBJ1-1; V gene: TRBV2; CDR3 DNA: TGTGCCAGCAGGAATCTGGGGGGACAGGGGGCCACTGAAGCTTTCTTT; CDR3 protein: CASRNLGGQGATEAFF
clone size: -; D gene: -; J gene: TRBJ1-2; V gene: TRBV5-4; CDR3 DNA: TGTGCCAGCAGCTTGGGGTCCGCGGGGGGCTACACCTTC; CDR3 protein: CASSLGSAGGYTF
clone size: -; D gene: -; J gene: TRBJ2-7; V gene: TRBV2; CDR3 DNA: TGTGCCAGCACACAGGGCCCTGCCTACGAGCAGTACTTC; CDR3 protein: CASTQGPAYEQYF
clone size: -; D gene: TRBD1; J gene: TRBJ1-2; V gene: TRBV19; CDR3 DNA: TGTGCCAGTAGTAATTACAGGGGCGAGAACTATGGCTACACCTTC; CDR3 protein: CASSNYRGENYGYTF
clone size: -; D gene: -; J gene: TRBJ2-3; V gene: TRBV4-2; CDR3 DNA: TGTGCCAGCAGCCAAGGACTAACTAGCACAGATACGCAGTATTTT; CDR3 protein: CASSQGLTSTDTQYF
clone size: -; D gene: -; J gene: TRBJ1-1; V gene: TRBV20-1; CDR3 DNA: TGCAGTGCAAGTCGCGGGGGAGCTTTCTTT; CDR3 protein: CSASRGGAFF
clone size: few; D gene: -; J gene: TRBJ2-1; V gene: TRBV2; CDR3 DNA: TGTGCCAGCGTGGTACACTCCTACAATGAGCAGTTCTTC; CDR3 protein: CASVVHSYNEQFF
clone size: -; D gene: TRBD1; J gene: TRBJ2-4; V gene: TRBV5-6; CDR3 DNA: TGTGCCAGCAGCTTGAGGGGACAGGGGAAGACCAAAAACATTCAGTACTTC; CDR3 protein: CASSLRGQGKTKNIQYF
clone size: -; D gene: TRBD1; J gene: TRBJ1-5; V gene: TRBV4-2; CDR3 DNA: TGTGCCAGCAGCCAAATTGTAGGGGGCATGCTTGTTAGCAATCAGCCCCAGCATTTT; CDR3 protein: CASSQIVGGMLVSNQPQHF
clone size: once; D gene: TRBD2; J gene: TRBJ2-7; V gene: TRBV5-1; CDR3 DNA: TGCGCCAGCACGATTAGCGGGGGGGCCTGGTACTTC; CDR3 protein: CASTISGGAWYF
clone size: -; D gene: -; J gene: TRBJ2-3; V gene: TRBV11-1; CDR3 DNA: TGTGCCAGCAGCTTAGACGGCCGGGGGAGCAACACAGATACGCAGTATTTT; CDR3 protein: CASSLDGRGSNTDTQYF
clone size: once; D gene: TRBD2; J gene: TRBJ2-7; V gene: TRBV5-1; CDR3 DNA: TGCGCCAGCAGTTTACCACAGGAGGGAGGGTACGAGCAGTACTTC; CDR3 protein: CASSLPQEGGYEQYF
clone size: -; D gene: TRBD1; J gene: TRBJ2-5; V gene: TRBV15; CDR3 DNA: TGTGCCACCAGCAGAGGAGGGGGCAAAGAGACCCAGTACTTC; CDR3 protein: CATSRGGGKETQYF
clone size: -; D gene: TRBD1; J gene: TRBJ2-5; V gene: TRBV5-1; CDR3 DNA: TGCGCCAGCAGCTTGCCGAGGACAGGGGCCGAAGAGACCCAGTACTTC; CDR3 protein: CASSLPRTGAEETQYF
clone size: -; D gene: -; J gene: TRBJ2-3; V gene: TRBV9; CDR3 DNA: TGTGCCAGCAGCCAACAGAGCACAGATACGCAGTATTTT; CDR3 protein: CASSQQSTDTQYF
clone size: -; D gene: TRBD1; J gene: TRBJ2-7; V gene: TRBV7-9; CDR3 DNA: TGTGCCAGCAGCCCCCAAGGGACAGTTTCCTACGAGCAGTACTTC; CDR3 protein: CASSPQGTVSYEQYF
clone size: -; D gene: -; J gene: TRBJ1-1; V gene: TRBV18; CDR3 DNA: TGTGCCAGCTCACCTCAGGGGAGTGAGACTGAAGCTTTCTTT; CDR3 protein: CASSPQGSETEAFF
clone size: once; D gene: TRBD2; J gene: TRBJ2-1; V gene: TRBV4-1; CDR3 DNA: TGCGCCAGCAGCCAAGACGGTACTAGCGGGGGGGCCAATGAGCAGTTCTTC; CDR3 protein: CASSQDGTSGGANEQFF
clone size: once; D gene: -; J gene: TRBJ2-1; V gene: TRBV7-8; CDR3 DNA: TGTGCCAGCCGGGTCCGCACATACAATGAGCAGTTCTTC; CDR3 protein: CASRVRTYNEQFF
clone size: -; D gene: -; J gene: TRBJ2-5; V gene: TRBV9; CDR3 DNA: TGTGCCAGCAGCCCAGCCATCGGCGGGGGCCGGGAGACCCAGTACTTC; CDR3 protein: CASSPAIGGGRETQYF
clone size: -; D gene: TRBD1; J gene: TRBJ2-1; V gene: TRBV7-9; CDR3 DNA: TGTGCCAGCAGCTTACAAGGGGGCCATGAGCAGTTCTTC; CDR3 protein: CASSLQGGHEQFF
clone size: -; D gene: TRBD1; J gene: TRBJ2-6; V gene: TRBV4-3; CDR3 DNA: TGCGCCAGCAGCCAAGAAGGGACAGGGGTCTTCTCTGGGGCCAACGTCCTGACTTTC; CDR3 protein: CASSQEGTGVFSGANVLTF
clone size: -; D gene: TRBD2; J gene: TRBJ2-1; V gene: TRBV7-3; CDR3 DNA: TGTGCCAGCAGCCTGGGACTAGCAGAGTACAATGAGCAGTTCTTC; CDR3 protein: CASSLGLAEYNEQFF
clone size: -; D gene: -; J gene: TRBJ2-2; V gene: TRBV18; CDR3 DNA: TGTGCCAGCTCACCACTCGGGGGTTCCACCGGGGAGCTGTTTTTT; CDR3 protein: CASSPLGGSTGELFF
clone size: -; D gene: TRBD1; J gene: TRBJ2-7; V gene: TRBV27; CDR3 DNA: TGTGCCAGCAGCCCCGGACAGGGCTTCTACGAGCAGTACTTC; CDR3 protein: CASSPGQGFYEQYF
clone size: once; D gene: TRBD2; J gene: TRBJ2-5; V gene: TRBV11-2; CDR3 DNA: TGTGCCAGCAGCTTAGGAGCTGACCGGGGGGGCTGGGTGGAGACCCAGTACTTC; CDR3 protein: CASSLGADRGGWVETQYF
clone size: -; D gene: -; J gene: TRBJ2-5; V gene: TRBV5-1; CDR3 DNA: TGCACCAGCAGCTTTGATTTCAGGCGACAAGAGACCCAGTACTTC; CDR3 protein: CTSSFDFRRQETQYF
clone size: -; D gene: TRBD1; J gene: TRBJ1-4; V gene: TRBV7-9; CDR3 DNA: TGTGCCAGCAGCTTCGGACAGGGGAACGAAAAACTGTTTTTT; CDR3 protein: CASSFGQGNEKLFF
clone size: -; D gene: -; J gene: TRBJ1-4; V gene: TRBV5-1; CDR3 DNA: TGCGCCAGCAGCCGGGACACGAATGAAAAACTGTTTTTT; CDR3 protein: CASSRDTNEKLFF
clone size: -; D gene: -; J gene: TRBJ1-2; V gene: TRBV6-5; CDR3 DNA: TGTGCCAGCAGCCCCTCCACAGGGACCTATGGCTACACCTTC; CDR3 protein: CASSPSTGTYGYTF
clone size: -; D gene: TRBD2; J gene: TRBJ2-3; V gene: TRBV28; CDR3 DNA: TGTGCCAGCAGTTCAGCGGGGGCGACAGATACGCAGTATTTT; CDR3 protein: CASSSAGATDTQYF
clone size: -; D gene: -; J gene: TRBJ1-2; V gene: TRBV7-2; CDR3 DNA: TGTGCCAGCAGCCCTCCGGGTGCTGGCTACACCTTC; CDR3 protein: CASSPPGAGYTF
clone size: -; D gene: TRBD1; J gene: TRBJ2-7; V gene: TRBV2; CDR3 DNA: TGTGCCAGCAGTGGATATGACAGGGGCGACTACGAGCAGTACTTC; CDR3 protein: CASSGYDRGDYEQYF
clone size: -; D gene: -; J gene: TRBJ2-3; V gene: TRBV4-1; CDR3 DNA: TGCGCCAGCAGCGAAACAGGGATCACAGATACGCAGTATTTT; CDR3 protein: CASSETGITDTQYF
clone size: -; D gene: TRBD1; J gene: TRBJ1-2; V gene: TRBV19; CDR3 DNA: TGTGCCAGTTCGGACAGTGGGACAGGGGGTGGTGGCTACACCTTC; CDR3 protein: CASSDSGTGGGGYTF
clone size: -; D gene: TRBD2; J gene: TRBJ2-1; V gene: TRBV7-9; CDR3 DNA: TGTGCCAGCAGCTTGGGACTAGGGCGGGATGAGCAGTTCTTC; CDR3 protein: CASSLGLGRDEQFF
clone size: -; D gene: -; J gene: TRBJ2-5; V gene: TRBV2; CDR3 DNA: TGTGCCAGCCTGACTAGTCCGGGCGGGATGAAGACCCAGTACTTC; CDR3 protein: CASLTSPGGMKTQYF